These T cell receptor beta chains were read from a single sample in a study of cytomegalovirus exposure and HLA in healthy donors. Repertoires were generated with immunoSEQ multiplex PCR, while TCRdb's copy carries only in-frame clones and drops some. The data show 150,000 to 200,000 clones, with approximately 79% seen just once and around 1.4% held by the top ten. Sequences were obtained from PBMCs. These receptors were taken from a girl aged 5-17 years in good health and CMV-seropositive. CDR3s include the opening cysteine and the closing phenylalanine or tryptophan. Fields, in order: clone size, D gene, V gene, J gene, CDR3 DNA, CDR3 protein. The D gene is left open where the match is weak. Clone size appears in some rows only: once, few, many, or a class for an expanded clone.

>few|TRBD2|TRBV5-1|TRBJ2-3
TGCGCCAGCAGCCATTGGAATACTCAGCGGGGGGGCGGGATGGGAGATACGCAGTATTTT
CASSHWNTQRGGGMGDTQYF
>NA|NA|TRBV4-2|TRBJ1-1
TGTGCCAGCAGCCAAGAGACAGTGAACACTGAAGCTTTCTTT
CASSQETVNTEAFF
>NA|TRBD1|TRBV6-5|TRBJ1-2
TGTGCCAGCACCCTAGGGACAGGGAATAACTATGGCTACACCTTC
CASTLGTGNNYGYTF
>NA|TRBD1|TRBV13|TRBJ1-1
TGTGCCAGCAGCGTAGAAGATCGGGACAGGCCGAACAACACTGAAGCTTTCTTT
CASSVEDRDRPNNTEAFF
>NA|TRBD1|TRBV10-1|TRBJ2-7
TGCGCCAGCAGTTCAACACAGGGGCCCGCCTACGAGCAGTACTTC
CASSSTQGPAYEQYF
>NA|TRBD2|TRBV2|TRBJ2-1
TGTGCCAGCAGTGAGACTAGCGGGGGGTACAATGAGCAGTTCTTC
CASSETSGGYNEQFF
>NA|NA|TRBV5-1|TRBJ1-2
TGCGCCAGCAGCTTGGTGGGGGGTGGGCCACCTTATGGCTACACCTTC
CASSLVGGGPPYGYTF
>few|TRBD1|TRBV9|TRBJ2-5
TGTGCCAGCAGCGGAAGGGACAGAACCCAAGAGACCCAGTACTTC
CASSGRDRTQETQYF
>NA|TRBD2|TRBV4-3|TRBJ2-7
TGCGCCAGCAGCCAAGAGGTCGGGGGGAGCTACGAGCAGTACTTC
CASSQEVGGSYEQYF
>NA|TRBD1|TRBV19|TRBJ1-4
TGTGCCAGTAGTTTCTCGACAGGGGGCCTTGAAAAACTGTTTTTT
CASSFSTGGLEKLFF
>NA|NA|TRBV7-6|TRBJ2-2
TGTGCCAGCAGTACCCGGGGTAGCGGAGTTACCGGGGAGCTGTTTTTT
CASSTRGSGVTGELFF
>NA|TRBD1|TRBV10-2|TRBJ2-3
TGCGCCAGCAGGGAGACAGGGTCGGATACGCAGTATTTT
CASRETGSDTQYF
>NA|TRBD1|TRBV28|TRBJ1-5
TGTGCCAGCAGCGACAGGGGAAGCAATCAGCCCCAGCATTTT
CASSDRGSNQPQHF
>NA|NA|TRBV7-8|TRBJ2-2
TGTGCCAGCAGCTTAGAAGAGCGGACCGGGGAGCTGTTTTTT
CASSLEERTGELFF
>NA|TRBD1|TRBV2|TRBJ2-6
TGTGCCAATCCCGGGACAGGTCTCGGAGAGGCTGGGGCCAACGTCCTGACTTTC
CANPGTGLGEAGANVLTF
>NA|NA|TRBV6-6|TRBJ1-5
TGTGCCAGCAGTTACTCCGATCAGCCCCAGCATTTT
CASSYSDQPQHF
>NA|NA|TRBV7-8|TRBJ2-3
TGTGCCAGCAGCTTAGAACCTAGCTGGGTCACAGATACGCAGTATTTT
CASSLEPSWVTDTQYF
>NA|NA|TRBV6-5|TRBJ2-7
TGTGCCAGCAAAGGGGGTAACTCCTACGAGCAGTACTTC
CASKGGNSYEQYF
>NA|NA|TRBV11-3|TRBJ2-3
TGTGCCAGCAGCTTAGACGGGGGGGACAGAGATACGCAGTATTTT
CASSLDGGDRDTQYF
>few|TRBD1|TRBV28|TRBJ1-2
TGTGCCAGCAGTTTAACTGCAGGGGGAAGAGATGGCTACACCTTC
CASSLTAGGRDGYTF
>NA|TRBD2|TRBV2|TRBJ2-5
TGTGCCAGCAGTGGACTAGCGGGGGCGTACCAAGAGACCCAGTACTTC
CASSGLAGAYQETQYF
>NA|NA|TRBV4-3|TRBJ1-1
TGCGCCAGCAGCCAAGATTCTCGGGGAATGAACACTGAAGCTTTCTTT
CASSQDSRGMNTEAFF
>NA|NA|TRBV6-5|TRBJ1-1
TGTGCCAGCAGTTACCTCATAGGGGACACTGAAGCTTTCTTT
CASSYLIGDTEAFF
>few|NA|TRBV28|TRBJ2-5
TGTGCCAGCAGTTTAGTTTTGGGCGCAGGCCGAGTCCAAGAGACCCAGTACTTC
CASSLVLGAGRVQETQYF
>NA|TRBD1|TRBV7-2|TRBJ2-7
TGTGCCAGCAGCGGTAGGGGACAGGCCCCCTACGAGCAGTACTTC
CASSGRGQAPYEQYF
>few|NA|TRBV10-3|TRBJ2-3
TGTGCCATCAGTGACCCCGGGGTTGGCACAGATACGCAGTATTTT
CAISDPGVGTDTQYF
>NA|NA|TRBV30|TRBJ2-5
TGTGCCTGGAGTCCCAACCAAGAGACCCAGTACTTC
CAWSPNQETQYF
>few|NA|TRBV6-1|TRBJ1-1
TGTGCCAGCAGTTCCCCATGGAACACTGAAGCTTTCTTT
CASSSPWNTEAFF
>NA|NA|TRBV5-1|TRBJ2-2
TGCGCCAGCAGCGGATCAGGGGCGGCCGGGGAGCTGTTTTTT
CASSGSGAAGELFF
>NA|TRBD2|TRBV7-2|TRBJ2-1
TGTGCCAGCAGCTTAGGCTTGGCGGGGGGCCACAATGAGCAGTTCTTC
CASSLGLAGGHNEQFF
>once|NA|TRBV19|TRBJ1-1
TGTGCCAGTAGTACGACAGGGAACACTGAAGCTTTCTTT
CASSTTGNTEAFF
>few|NA|TRBV6-5|TRBJ1-1
TGTGCCAGCAGTTACAAGCCCGTGAACACTGAAGCTTTCTTT
CASSYKPVNTEAFF
>once|NA|TRBV6-1|TRBJ1-4
TGTGCCAGCAGTGAATGGGGGGGCGGGGATGAAAAACTGTTTTTT
CASSEWGGGDEKLFF
>NA|NA|TRBV25-1|TRBJ2-2
TGTGCCAGCAGTGAGGTGGGGCTCGGGGAGCTGTTTTTT
CASSEVGLGELFF
>NA|NA|TRBV7-9|TRBJ1-4
TGTGCCAGCAGCCGACAGCTATCTAATGAAAAACTGTTTTTT
CASSRQLSNEKLFF
>NA|NA|TRBV7-9|TRBJ2-1
TGTGCCAGCAGCTTAAACAGAGACTACAATGAGCAGTTCTTC
CASSLNRDYNEQFF
>NA|NA|TRBV6-1|TRBJ1-4
TGTGCCAGCAGTGAAGTTGGGGGGACGGGTGAAAAACTGTTTTTT
CASSEVGGTGEKLFF
>once|TRBD2|TRBV7-8|TRBJ2-6
TGTGCCAGCAGCCCTACCGTCGGGGGGTCTGGGGCCAACGTCCTGACTTTC
CASSPTVGGSGANVLTF
>NA|TRBD1|TRBV6-1|TRBJ1-3
TGTGCCAGCAGCGCACAGGGGAATGGAAACACCATATATTTT
CASSAQGNGNTIYF
>NA|TRBD2|TRBV10-3|TRBJ2-5
TGTGCCAGCGTCTCGGGAGGGGGGCAAGAGACCCAGTACTTC
CASVSGGGQETQYF
>NA|TRBD2|TRBV6-5|TRBJ2-3
TGTGCCAGCAGTTTGAGCGGGGGGCACACAGATACGCAGTATTTT
CASSLSGGHTDTQYF